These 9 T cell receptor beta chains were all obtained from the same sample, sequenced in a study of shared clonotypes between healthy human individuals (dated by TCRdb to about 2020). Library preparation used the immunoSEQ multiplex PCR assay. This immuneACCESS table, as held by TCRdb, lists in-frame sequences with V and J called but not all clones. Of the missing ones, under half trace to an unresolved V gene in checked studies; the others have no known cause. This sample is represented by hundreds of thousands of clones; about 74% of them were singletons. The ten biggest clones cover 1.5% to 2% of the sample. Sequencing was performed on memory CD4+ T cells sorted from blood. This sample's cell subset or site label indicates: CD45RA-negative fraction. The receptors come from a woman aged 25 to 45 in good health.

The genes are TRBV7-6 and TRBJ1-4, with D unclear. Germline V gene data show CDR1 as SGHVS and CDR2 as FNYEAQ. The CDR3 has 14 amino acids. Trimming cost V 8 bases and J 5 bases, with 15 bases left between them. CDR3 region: CASGPGRINEKLFF. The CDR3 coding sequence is TGTGCCAGCGGCCCGGGCCGCATAAATGAAAAACTGTTTTTT.

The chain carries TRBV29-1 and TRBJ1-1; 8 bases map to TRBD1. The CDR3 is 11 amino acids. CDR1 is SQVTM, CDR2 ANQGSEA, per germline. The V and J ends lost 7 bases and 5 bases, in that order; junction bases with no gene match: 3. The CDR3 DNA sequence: TGCAGCGCGCGACAGGGGACTGAAGCTTTCTTT. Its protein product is CSARQGTEAFF.

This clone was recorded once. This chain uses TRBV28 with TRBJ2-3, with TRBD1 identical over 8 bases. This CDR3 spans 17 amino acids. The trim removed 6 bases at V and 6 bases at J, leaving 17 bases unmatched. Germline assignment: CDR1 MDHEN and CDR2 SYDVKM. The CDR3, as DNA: TGTGCCAGCAGCATGGGCCCAGGGGGCAACCCCGCGGATACGCAGTATTTT. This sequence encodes CASSMGPGGNPADTQYF.

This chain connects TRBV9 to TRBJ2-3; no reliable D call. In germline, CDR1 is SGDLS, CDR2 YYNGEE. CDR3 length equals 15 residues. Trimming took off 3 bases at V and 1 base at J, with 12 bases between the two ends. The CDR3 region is CASSALGVRTDTQYF. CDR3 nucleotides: TGTGCCAGCAGCGCCCTGGGTGTCCGCACAGATACGCAGTATTTT.

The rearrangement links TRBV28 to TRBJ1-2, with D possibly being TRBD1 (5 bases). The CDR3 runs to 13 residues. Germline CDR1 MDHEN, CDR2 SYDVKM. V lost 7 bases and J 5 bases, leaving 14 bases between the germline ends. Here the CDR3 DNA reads TGTGCCAGCACTACAGGAGAAAAATATGGCTACACCTTC. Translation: CASTTGEKYGYTF.

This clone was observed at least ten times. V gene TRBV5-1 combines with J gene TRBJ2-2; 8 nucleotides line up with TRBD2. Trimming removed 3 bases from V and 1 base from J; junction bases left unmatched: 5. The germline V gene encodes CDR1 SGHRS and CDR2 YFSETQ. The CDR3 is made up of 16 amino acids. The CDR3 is CASSWTLAGNTGELFF. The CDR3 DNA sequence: TGCGCCAGCAGCTGGACGCTAGCGGGGAACACCGGGGAGCTGTTTTTT.

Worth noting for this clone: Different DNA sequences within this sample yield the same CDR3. The chain's CDR3 is CASSPRLDEQFF. The CDR3 coding sequence is TGCGCCAGCAGTCCTAGACTAGATGAGCAGTTCTTC. This chain uses TRBV10-2 with TRBJ2-1; tentative D call: TRBD2 (6 bases). Trimming took off 5 bases at V and 8 bases at J, with 10 bases between the two ends. The CDR3 has 12 amino acids. Per germline, CDR1 WSHSY and CDR2 SAAADI.

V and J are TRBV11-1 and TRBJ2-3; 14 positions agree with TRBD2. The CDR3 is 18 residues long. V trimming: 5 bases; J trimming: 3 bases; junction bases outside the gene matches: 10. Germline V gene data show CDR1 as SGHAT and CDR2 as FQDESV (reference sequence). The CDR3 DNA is TGTGCCAGCAGCCTGAGTCCGGGACTAGCGGGGGAGACAGATACGCAGTATTTT. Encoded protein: CASSLSPGLAGETDTQYF.

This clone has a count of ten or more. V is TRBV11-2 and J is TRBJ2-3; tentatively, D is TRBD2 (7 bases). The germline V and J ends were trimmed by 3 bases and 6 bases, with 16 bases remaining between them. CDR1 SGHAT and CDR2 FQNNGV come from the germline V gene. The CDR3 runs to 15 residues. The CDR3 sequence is CASSFRGGGIDTQYF. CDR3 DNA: TGTGCCAGCAGCTTTAGGGGGGGAGGTATCGATACGCAGTATTTT.